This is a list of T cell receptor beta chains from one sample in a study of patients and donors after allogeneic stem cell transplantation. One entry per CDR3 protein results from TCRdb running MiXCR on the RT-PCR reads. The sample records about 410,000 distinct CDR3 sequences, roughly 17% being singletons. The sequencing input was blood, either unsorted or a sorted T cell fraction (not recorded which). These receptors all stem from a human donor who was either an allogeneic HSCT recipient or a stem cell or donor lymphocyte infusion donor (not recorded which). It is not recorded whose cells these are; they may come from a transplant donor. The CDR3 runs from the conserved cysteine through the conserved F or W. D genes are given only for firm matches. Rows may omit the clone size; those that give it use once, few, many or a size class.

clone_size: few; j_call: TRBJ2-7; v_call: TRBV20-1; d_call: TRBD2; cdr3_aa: CSAIWATSGRSYEQYF; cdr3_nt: TGCAGTGCTATCTGGGCGACTAGCGGGAGATCCTACGAGCAGTACTTC
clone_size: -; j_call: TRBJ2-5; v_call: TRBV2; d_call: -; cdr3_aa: CASSATRQETQYF; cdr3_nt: TGTGCCAGCAGCGCCACTCGGCAAGAGACCCAGTACTTC
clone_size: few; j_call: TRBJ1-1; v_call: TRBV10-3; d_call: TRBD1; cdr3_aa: CAISESCDRGDPEAFF; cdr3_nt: TGTGCCATCAGTGAGTCGTGTGACAGGGGAGACCCTGAAGCTTTCTTT
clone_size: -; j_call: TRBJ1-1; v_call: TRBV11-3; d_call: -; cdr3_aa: CASSLGWGNTEAFF; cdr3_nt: TGTGCCAGCAGCTTAGGATGGGGGAACACTGAAGCTTTCTTT
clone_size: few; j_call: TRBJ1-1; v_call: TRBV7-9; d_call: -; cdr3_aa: CASSEMFKGGDTEAFF; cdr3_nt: TGTGCCAGCAGCGAAATGTTTAAGGGAGGGGACACTGAAGCTTTCTTT
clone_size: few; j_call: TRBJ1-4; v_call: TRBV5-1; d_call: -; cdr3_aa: CASSTSGRTNEKLFF; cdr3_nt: TGCGCCAGCAGCACCTCAGGGAGGACTAATGAAAAACTGTTTTTT
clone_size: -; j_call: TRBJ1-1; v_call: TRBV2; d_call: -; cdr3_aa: CASIIQGGGLAFF; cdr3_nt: TGTGCCAGCATAATTCAGGGTGGGGGTTTGGCTTTCTTT
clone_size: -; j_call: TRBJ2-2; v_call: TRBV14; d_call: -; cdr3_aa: CASSQRIPRQTTTGELFF; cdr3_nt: TGTGCCAGCAGCCAACGTATTCCCAGGCAGACCACCACCGGGGAGCTGTTTTTT
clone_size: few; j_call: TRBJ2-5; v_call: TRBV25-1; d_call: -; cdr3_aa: CASSELVPGGMETQYF; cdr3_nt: TGTGCCAGCAGTGAATTAGTGCCAGGGGGGATGGAGACCCAGTACTTC
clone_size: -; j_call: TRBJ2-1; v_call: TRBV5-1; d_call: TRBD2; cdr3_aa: CASSSTTSGPPYNEQFF; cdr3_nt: TGCGCCAGCAGCTCCACGACTAGCGGGCCCCCTTACAATGAGCAGTTCTTC
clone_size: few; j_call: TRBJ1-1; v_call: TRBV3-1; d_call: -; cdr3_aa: CASSQDAQVTFF; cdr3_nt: TGTGCCAGCAGCCAAGATGCTCAGGTAACTTTCTTT
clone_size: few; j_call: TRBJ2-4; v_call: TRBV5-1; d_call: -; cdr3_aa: CASSSGWGNPKNIQYF; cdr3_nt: TGCGCCAGCAGCTCGGGGTGGGGGAACCCCAAAAACATTCAGTACTTC
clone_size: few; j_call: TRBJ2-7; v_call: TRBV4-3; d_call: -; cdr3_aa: CASSHLWGGDGIYEQYF; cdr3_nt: TGCGCCAGCAGCCACTTGTGGGGAGGTGACGGAATCTACGAGCAGTACTTC
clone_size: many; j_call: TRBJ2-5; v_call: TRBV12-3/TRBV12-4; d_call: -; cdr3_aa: CASSLNKRTQYF; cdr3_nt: TGTGCCAGCAGCCTGAACAAGAGAACCCAGTACTTC
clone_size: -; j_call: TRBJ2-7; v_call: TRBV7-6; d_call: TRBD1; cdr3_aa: CASSLDVGTGRHEQYF; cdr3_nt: TGTGCCAGCAGCTTAGATGTGGGGACAGGTAGGCACGAGCAGTACTTC
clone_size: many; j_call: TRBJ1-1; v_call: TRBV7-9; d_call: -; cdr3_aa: CASSFGNMKAFF; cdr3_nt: TGTGCCAGCAGCTTCGGAAATATGAAAGCTTTCTTT
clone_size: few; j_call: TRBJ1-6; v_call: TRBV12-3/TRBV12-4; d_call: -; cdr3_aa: CASSVQNSPLHF; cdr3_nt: TGTGCCAGCAGTGTTCAAAATTCACCCCTCCACTTT
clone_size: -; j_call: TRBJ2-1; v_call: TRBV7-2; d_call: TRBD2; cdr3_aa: CASSFPGLYNEQFF; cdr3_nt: TGTGCCAGCAGCTTCCCGGGACTATACAATGAGCAGTTCTTC
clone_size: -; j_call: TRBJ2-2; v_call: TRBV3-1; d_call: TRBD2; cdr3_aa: CASSPPGLAGEGWTGELFF; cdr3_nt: TGTGCCAGCAGTCCTCCGGGACTAGCGGGAGAGGGATGGACCGGGGAGCTGTTTTTT
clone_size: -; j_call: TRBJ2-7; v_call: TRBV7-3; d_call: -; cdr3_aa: CASSLEGLSSYEQYF; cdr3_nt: TGTGCCAGCAGCCTGGAGGGGTTGAGCTCCTACGAGCAGTACTTC
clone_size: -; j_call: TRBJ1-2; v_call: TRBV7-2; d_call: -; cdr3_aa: CASSLLKWGQTNYGYTF; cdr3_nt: TGTGCCAGCAGCTTATTGAAGTGGGGTCAGACTAACTATGGCTACACCTTC
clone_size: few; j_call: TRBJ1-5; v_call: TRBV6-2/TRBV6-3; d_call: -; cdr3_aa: CASRVRQPQHF; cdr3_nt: TGTGCCAGCAGAGTTCGGCAGCCCCAGCATTTT
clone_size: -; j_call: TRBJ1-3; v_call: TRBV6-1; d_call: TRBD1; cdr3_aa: CASRSGTGGNTIYF; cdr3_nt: TGTGCCAGCAGATCCGGGACAGGGGGAAACACCATATATTTT
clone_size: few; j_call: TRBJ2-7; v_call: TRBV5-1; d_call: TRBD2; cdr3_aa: CASSLVLSGTSSGEQYF; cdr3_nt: TGCGCCAGCAGCTTGGTTCTCTCCGGGACTAGCTCGGGCGAGCAGTACTTC
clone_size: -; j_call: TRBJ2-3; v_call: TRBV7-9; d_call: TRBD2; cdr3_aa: CASSSASGRALDTQYF; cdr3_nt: TGTGCCAGCAGCTCCGCTAGCGGGAGAGCCTTAGATACGCAGTATTTT
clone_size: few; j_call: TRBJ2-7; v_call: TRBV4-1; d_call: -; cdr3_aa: CASSLAGPRNEQYF; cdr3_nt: TGCGCCAGCAGCCTTGCGGGGCCGCGTAATGAGCAGTACTTC
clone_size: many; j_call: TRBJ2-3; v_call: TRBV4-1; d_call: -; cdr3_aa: CASSQGPLGRDTQYF; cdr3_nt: TGCGCCAGCAGCCAAGGGCCACTAGGAAGGGATACGCAGTATTTT
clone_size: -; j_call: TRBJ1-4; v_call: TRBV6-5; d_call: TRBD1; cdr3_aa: CASSYRDRGQKGEKLFF; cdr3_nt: TGTGCCAGCAGTTACCGGGACAGGGGACAGAAGGGCGAAAAACTGTTTTTT
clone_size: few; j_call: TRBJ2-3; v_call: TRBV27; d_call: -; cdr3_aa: CASSLKLSDTQYF; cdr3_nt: TGTGCCAGCAGTTTAAAGTTGTCAGATACGCAGTATTTT
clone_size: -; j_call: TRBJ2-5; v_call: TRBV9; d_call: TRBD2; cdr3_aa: CASSRSGSGRAGETQYF; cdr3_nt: TGTGCCAGCAGCCGGAGCGGAAGCGGGAGGGCAGGGGAGACCCAGTACTTC
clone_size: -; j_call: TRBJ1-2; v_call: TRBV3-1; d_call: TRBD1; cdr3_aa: CASSPLGTENYGYTF; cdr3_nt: TGTGCCAGCAGCCCCTTGGGGACAGAAAACTATGGCTACACCTTC
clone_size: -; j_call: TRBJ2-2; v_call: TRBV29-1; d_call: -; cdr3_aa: CSVGGPGEDTGELFF; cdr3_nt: TGCAGCGTTGGGGGCCCCGGGGAGGACACCGGGGAGCTGTTTTTT
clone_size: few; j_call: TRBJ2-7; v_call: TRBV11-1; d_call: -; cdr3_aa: CASSYLGPTGNEQYF; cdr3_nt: TGTGCCAGCAGCTACTTGGGGCCTACGGGGAACGAGCAGTACTTC
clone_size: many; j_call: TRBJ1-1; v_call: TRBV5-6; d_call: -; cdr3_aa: CASSLDGGVYTEAFF; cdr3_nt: TGTGCCAGCAGCTTGGACGGCGGGGTATACACTGAAGCTTTCTTT
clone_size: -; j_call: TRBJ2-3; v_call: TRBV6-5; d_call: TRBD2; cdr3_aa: CASSYAILADTDTQYF; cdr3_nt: TGTGCCAGCAGTTACGCTATCCTAGCGGACACAGATACGCAGTATTTT
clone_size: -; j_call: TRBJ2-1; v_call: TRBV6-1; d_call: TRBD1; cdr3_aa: CASSTAGTGGGEQFF; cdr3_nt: TGTGCCAGCAGTACAGCCGGGACAGGGGGAGGTGAGCAGTTCTTC
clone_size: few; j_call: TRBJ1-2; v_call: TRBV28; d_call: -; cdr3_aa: CASSLPRDMQANYGYTF; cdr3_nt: TGTGCCAGCAGCCTACCCAGGGACATGCAAGCTAACTATGGCTACACCTTC
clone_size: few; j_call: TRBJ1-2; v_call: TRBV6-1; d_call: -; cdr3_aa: CASRRGLGSPYGYTF; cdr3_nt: TGTGCCAGCAGGAGGGGCCTGGGCAGTCCCTATGGCTACACCTTC
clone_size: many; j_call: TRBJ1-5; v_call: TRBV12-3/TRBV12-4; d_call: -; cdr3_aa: CASSLGVRNQPQHF; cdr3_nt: TGTGCCAGCAGTTTAGGGGTACGCAATCAGCCCCAGCATTTT
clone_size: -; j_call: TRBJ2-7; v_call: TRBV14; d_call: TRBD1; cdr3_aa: CASSLWTGGFYEQYF; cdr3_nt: TGTGCCAGCAGCCTTTGGACAGGGGGCTTTTACGAGCAGTACTTC
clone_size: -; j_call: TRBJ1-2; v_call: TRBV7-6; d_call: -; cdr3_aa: CASSPREDGGYTF; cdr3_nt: TGTGCCAGCAGCCCCCGGGAGGATGGGGGCTACACCTTC
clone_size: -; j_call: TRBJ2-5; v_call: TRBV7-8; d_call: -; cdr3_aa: CASSLAPYKETQYF; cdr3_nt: TGTGCCAGCAGCTTAGCTCCCTATAAAGAGACCCAGTACTTC
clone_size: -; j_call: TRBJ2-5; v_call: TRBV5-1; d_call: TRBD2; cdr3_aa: CASSPGWRAGGEETQYF; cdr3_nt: TGCGCCAGCAGTCCGGGTTGGCGTGCTGGGGGGGAAGAGACCCAGTACTTC
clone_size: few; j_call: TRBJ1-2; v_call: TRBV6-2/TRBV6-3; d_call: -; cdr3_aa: CASSSRAPRSYGYTF; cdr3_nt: TGTGCCAGCAGCTCCCGGGCCCCTCGGAGCTATGGCTACACCTTC
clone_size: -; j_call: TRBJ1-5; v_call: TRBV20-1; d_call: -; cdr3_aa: CSTSGTDSNQPQHF; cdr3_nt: TGCAGTACGTCCGGGACGGATAGCAATCAGCCCCAGCATTTT
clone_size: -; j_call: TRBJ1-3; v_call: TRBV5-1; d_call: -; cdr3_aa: CASSLHGDGNTIYF; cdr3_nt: TGCGCCAGCAGCTTGCATGGGGACGGAAACACCATATATTTT